This T cell receptor (beta chain) was recovered during a study of blood T cell repertoires in COVID-19. Study processing details: Amplifying reference gene primers gave estimates of nucleated cell counts. TCRdb's table, derived via immunoSEQ multiplex PCR, lists solely in-frame clones and lacks some. V and J calls and clone size are as listed in that table; D and trimming were resolved from the DNA. In the table there are around 700,000 clones, over 80% of which are singletons. The CDR3 extends over 15 amino acids. V lost 5 bases and J lost 0, with 11 bases in between. Germline V CDR1 and CDR2: LNHDA, SQIVND (reference sequence).

The material sequenced was peripheral blood. The rearrangement joins TRBV19 to TRBJ1-5; D possibly corresponds to TRBD1 (5 bases). This receptor was obtained from a young woman with acute or convalescent COVID-19. CDR3 sequence: CASSWGDYSNQPQHF. In DNA, the CDR3 is TGTGCCAGTAGTTGGGGGGATTATAGCAATCAGCCCCAGCATTTT.